The 15 T cell receptor beta chains listed next were all sequenced from one sample in a study of T cells in Graves' hyperthyroidism and ophthalmopathy. There were TCR beta CDR3 regions amplified from RNA transcripts. The primer set for the first-round RT-PCR of the TCR CDR3 was HTBI. TCRdb ran MiXCR on the multiplex PCR reads and lists one entry per CDR3 protein. Of about 560,000 distinct CDR3 sequences in the sample, 11% to 15% were seen once. The sequenced material came from blood. The receptor source for this set is a woman between 40 and 55 years old with Graves' hyperthyroidism.

This clonotype appeared many times. In DNA form, the CDR3 reads TGTGCCAGCAGTTTTCCGGCTGCCGCGAGCACAGATACGCAGTATTTT. This translates into CASSFPAAASTDTQYF. The genes are TRBV28 and TRBJ2-3; D is unclear. Germline V gene data show CDR1 as MDHEN and CDR2 as SYDVKM. Trimming took 3 bases from V and 0 from J, leaving 13 bases between them. This CDR3 has 16 amino acids.

There are many counts of this clonotype. The rearrangement uses TRBV7-2 and TRBJ2-4, with D perhaps matching TRBD1 (6 bases). Trimming removed 1 base at V and 1 base at J, with 14 bases between. This CDR3 is built from 17 residues. CDR1 and CDR2 from the germline V gene are SGHTA and FQGNSA. CDR3 residues: CASSLETQGWAKNIQYF. CDR3 bases: TGTGCCAGCAGCTTAGAGACGCAGGGGTGGGCCAAAAACATTCAGTACTTC.

This clonotype has a count of ten or more. The chain carries TRBV7-9 and TRBJ2-3; 8 bases agree with TRBD1. CDR1 is SEHNR and CDR2 is FQNEAQ in the germline V gene (reference sequence). The J segment lost 2 bases and the V segment lost 4 bases, leaving 5 bases of the junction unmatched. This CDR3 comprises 15 residues. The CDR3 DNA sequence: TGTGCCAGCAGCTCCGGGACAGGCACCACAGATACGCAGTATTTT. Translating gives CASSSGTGTTDTQYF.

At least ten counts were recorded for this clonotype. The CDR3 DNA is TGCAGTGCTACCCTTCACATGCTATCCTACGAGCAGTACTTC. Translating gives CSATLHMLSYEQYF. The V gene is TRBV20-1, the J gene TRBJ2-7, with no clear D. CDR3 length: 14 amino acids. V lost 4 bases, J lost 1 base, and 14 bases lay in between. Germline CDR1 DFQATT, CDR2 SNEGSKA (reference sequence).

This clonotype appeared a few times. The chain is built from TRBV20-1 and TRBJ2-4, with D possibly TRBD2 on 5 matching bases. This CDR3 has 15 residues. Germline loops: CDR1 DFQATT, CDR2 SNEGSKA (reference sequence). Trimming pared 5 bases from V and 0 bases from J, leaving 14 bases between. The CDR3 here is CSAPVARLAKNIQYF. DNA of the CDR3: TGCAGTGCTCCTGTAGCGAGACTAGCCAAAAACATTCAGTACTTC.

The chain employs TRBV4-1 and TRBJ1-6; D unresolved. The CDR3 loop spans 16 amino acids. Germline assignment: CDR1 MGHRA and CDR2 YSYEKL. V lost 0 bases and J 8 bases, leaving 14 bases between the germline ends. The CDR3 is CASSQDNSGVYSPLHF. DNA for the CDR3: TGCGCCAGCAGCCAAGATAACTCAGGTGTTTATTCACCCCTCCACTTT.

This clonotype was detected only a few times. This chain uses TRBV2 with TRBJ1-4, with 9 nucleotides matching TRBD1. CDR3 length equals 14 residues. The V and J ends lost 7 bases and 8 bases, in that order; junction bases with no gene match: 8. Germline loops: CDR1 SNHLY, CDR2 FYNNEI. The CDR3 DNA reads TGTGCCAGCAAGACCGGGACAGGGAGAGAAAAACTGTTTTTT. Amino acids: CASKTGTGREKLFF.

The sample holds many counts of this clonotype. This sequence joins TRBV6-5 and TRBJ2-7; D unresolved. The germline gives CDR1 MNHEY, CDR2 SVGAGI. V was clipped by 3 bases and J by 9 bases, with 15 bases between them. This CDR3 contains 13 residues. The CDR3 DNA reads TGTGCCAGCAGTTATTCGAGTGCCCAAGGGCAGTACTTC. The encoded protein is CASSYSSAQGQYF.

This clonotype has a count of ten or more. The rearrangement joins TRBV20-1 to TRBJ1-5, with D perhaps matching TRBD1 (6 bases). The CDR3 covers 15 residues. CDR1 and CDR2 from the germline V gene are DFQATT and SNEGSKA (reference sequence). V lost 0 bases to trimming and J lost 0 bases, with 9 bases between them. CDR3 residues: CSARETGDSNQPQHF. The DNA for the CDR3 is TGCAGTGCTAGAGAGACAGGAGATAGCAATCAGCCCCAGCATTTT.

This chain links TRBV13 with TRBJ2-1; 7 bases line up with TRBD1. The CDR3 runs 12 residues. Looked up from germline, CDR1 is PRHDT and CDR2 is FYEKMQ (reference sequence). V trimming: 4 bases; J trimming: 10 bases; junction bases outside the gene matches: 4. The DNA for the CDR3 is TGTGCCAGCAGCTCTGAGACAGGGGAGCAGTTCTTC. As protein: CASSSETGEQFF. The whole variable domain, remainder taken from reference TRBV13 and TRBJ2-1, is AAGVIQSPRHLIKEKRETATLKCYPIPRHDTVYWYQQGPGQDPQFLISFYEKMQSDKGSIPDRFSAQQFSDYHSELNMSSLELGDSALYFCASSSETGEQFFGPGTRLTVL.

This clonotype was detected ten times or more. The CDR3 DNA reads as TGTGCCAGCAGGCCGACAGTGAACACTGAAGCTTTCTTT. Protein product: CASRPTVNTEAFF. The J gene is TRBJ1-1, the V gene TRBV28; a weak D match, TRBD1 (5 bases). The germline V gene has CDR1 MDHEN and CDR2 SYDVKM. Deletions cut 6 bases from V and 0 bases from J, with 8 bases between. The CDR3 totals 13 residues.

This clonotype came up many times. In nucleotides, the CDR3 is TGTGCCAGCAGCTCCCAGGGGAATCAGCCCCAGCATTTT. Translated, it gives CASSSQGNQPQHF. The chain combines TRBV19 with TRBJ1-5; D is perhaps TRBD1 (6 bases). Between the trimmed V and J ends, which lost 9 bases and 4 bases, there was a span of 13 bases. Per the germline V gene, CDR1 is LNHDA and CDR2 is SQIVND (reference sequence). The CDR3 has 13 residues.

This clonotype was seen a few times. This chain connects TRBV20-1 to TRBJ1-2; 12 bases match TRBD1. Germline V lookup: CDR1 DFQATT, CDR2 SNEGSKA (reference sequence). CDR3 size: 15 residues. With V trimmed by 5 bases and J by 4 bases, 8 bases remained unmatched. The CDR3 loop is CSAAGTGGSGYGYTF. The CDR3 DNA reads as TGCAGTGCTGCCGGGACAGGGGGCTCGGGCTATGGCTACACCTTC.

This clonotype was seen just once. A much larger clone sits a single nucleotide away, making a read error possible. The chain recombines TRBV4-2 with TRBJ2-7; 7 nucleotides align to TRBD1. CDR1 LGHNA and CDR2 YNFKEQ come from the germline V gene. The CDR3 runs 14 residues. V lost 0 bases and J lost 2; bases outside the gene matches: 1. CDR3: CASSQETGTYEQYF. CDR3 DNA sequence: TGTGCCAGCAGCCAAGAGACAGGGACCTACGAGCAGTACTTC.

V usage is TRBV29-1 and J usage is TRBJ2-1; D remains ambiguous. The CDR3 runs to 13 residues. V was clipped by 5 bases and J by 3 bases, with 11 bases between them. Germline V gene lookup returns CDR1 SQVTM and CDR2 ANQGSEA. CDR3 region: CSVQVRDYNEQFF. Written as DNA, the CDR3 is TGCAGCGTTCAAGTTAGAGACTACAATGAGCAGTTCTTC.